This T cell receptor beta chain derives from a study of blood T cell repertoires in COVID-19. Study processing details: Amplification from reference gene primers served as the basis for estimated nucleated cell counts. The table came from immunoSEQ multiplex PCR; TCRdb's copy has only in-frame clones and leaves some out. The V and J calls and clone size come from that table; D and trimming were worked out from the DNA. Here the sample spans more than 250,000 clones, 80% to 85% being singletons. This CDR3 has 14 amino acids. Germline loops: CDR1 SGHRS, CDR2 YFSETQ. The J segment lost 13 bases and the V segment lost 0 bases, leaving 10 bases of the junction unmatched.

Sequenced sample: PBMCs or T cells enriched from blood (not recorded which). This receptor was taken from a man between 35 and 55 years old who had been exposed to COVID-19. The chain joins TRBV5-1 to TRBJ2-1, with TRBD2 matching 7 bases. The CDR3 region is CASSLEYGGYTQFF. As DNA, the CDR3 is TGCGCCAGCAGCTTGGAATACGGGGGGTACACTCAGTTCTTC. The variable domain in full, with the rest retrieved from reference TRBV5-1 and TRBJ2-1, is KAGVTQTPRYLIKTRGQQVTLSCSPISGHRSVSWYQQTPGQGLQFLFEYFSETQRNKGNFPGRFSGRQFSNSRSEMNVSTLELGDSALYLCASSLEYGGYTQFFGPGTRLTVL.